This passage covers 4 T cell receptor beta chains from one sample sequenced in a study of CD8+ T cells in alopecia areata. Extracted RNA was reverse transcribed into cDNA, the sequencing template. Clones were sequenced by immunoSEQ multiplex PCR, and TCRdb holds only the in-frame ones, with some missing. The data contain about 150,000 clones, around 50% of them seen just once; the ten biggest clones take up approximately 6.8%. The sequenced sample consisted of CD4+ T cells sorted from blood. These TCRs come from a human donor with alopecia areata.

This clone has a handful of counts. The rearrangement links TRBV9 to TRBJ2-5; 8 bases match TRBD1. V dropped 3 bases and J dropped 1; count of bases not matched to a gene: 14. This CDR3 contains 18 residues. Per germline, CDR1 SGDLS and CDR2 YYNGEE. The CDR3 bases are TGTGCCAGCAGCGAGCTACCGGGACAGGAGAAATTCCAAGAGACCCAGTACTTC. Protein: CASSELPGQEKFQETQYF. The full variable domain, in which reference TRBV9 and TRBJ2-5 provide the parts outside the CDR3, is DSGVTQTPKHLITATGQRVTLRCSPRSGDLSVYWYQQSLDQGLQFLIQYYNGEERAKGNILERFSAQQFPDLHSELNLSSLELGDSALYFCASSELPGQEKFQETQYFGPGTRLLVL.

The chain has TRBV28 and TRBJ2-7, with 7 bases lining up with TRBD1. Germline CDR1 reads MDHEN; CDR2 reads SYDVKM. This CDR3 is 13 amino acids long. The trim removed 6 bases at V and 7 bases at J, leaving 9 bases unmatched. The DNA for the CDR3 is TGTGCCAGCAGAGACAGGGCGGGTGGAGAGCAGTACTTC. Amino acids: CASRDRAGGEQYF.

J is TRBJ1-3 and V is TRBV2; no definite D call. CDR3 size: 17 residues. The V end lost 6 bases, the J end lost 0 bases, and 18 bases lay between the germline ends. The germline gives CDR1 SNHLY, CDR2 FYNNEI. The CDR3 region is CASRPVENFISGNTIYF. CDR3 sequence (DNA): TGTGCCAGCAGGCCAGTCGAAAACTTTATCTCTGGAAACACCATATATTTT.

The rearrangement joins TRBV2 to TRBJ2-5; perhaps TRBD2 as D (5 bases). The germline V gene encodes CDR1 SNHLY and CDR2 FYNNEI. The CDR3 is made up of 13 amino acids. V was trimmed by 5 bases and J by 2 bases, leaving 9 bases between them. The CDR3 is CASSLGAQETQYF. Written as DNA, the CDR3 is TGTGCCAGCAGTCTGGGAGCTCAAGAGACCCAGTACTTC.